Detailed here is one T cell receptor beta chain. The sample comes from a study of blood T cell repertoires in COVID-19. V lost 6 bases to trimming and J lost 11 bases; unmatched junction nucleotides: 13. Germline V gene lookup returns CDR1 SNHLY and CDR2 FYNNEI. This CDR3 contains 14 residues. The protocol was immunoSEQ multiplex PCR, while the TCRdb copy is restricted to in-frame clones and leaves out a portion. In the table there are hundreds of thousands of clones, approximately 80% of which are singletons. Sequencing was carried out using peripheral blood. The clonotype comes from an elderly man with acute or convalescent COVID-19. The chain joins TRBV2 to TRBJ1-5; 7 nucleotides match TRBD1. CDR3 DNA: TGTGCCAGCAGGGCTGGAGGGGGCCCTGGGACCCAGCATTTT. Amino acids: CASRAGGGPGTQHF.